The sequence of this TCR beta chain was determined in a study of vaccination effects on CD4 cells after COVID-19. Germline CDR1 and CDR2: SQVTM and ANQGSEA. The CDR3 spans 14 residues. The ends were cut back, 3 bases at V and 3 bases at J, with 13 bases in the middle. A remark on this clone: Its antigen is not identified.

Repertoires were generated with immunoSEQ multiplex PCR, while TCRdb's copy carries only in-frame clones and drops some. There are over 45,000 clones in the sample; around 80% occur only once, and roughly 3% lies in the top ten. Following culture for nine to ten days, CD4+ T cells were isolated. This specimen was CD4+ T cells from PBMCs cultured without peptide, taken before COVID-19 vaccination. The V and J genes are TRBV29-1 and TRBJ2-3, with unresolved D. The sequence derives from a human donor who received a COVID-19 vaccine. For the CDR3, the DNA is TGCAGCGTTGAGGGGATTATGGGGACAGATACGCAGTATTTT. Translated: CSVEGIMGTDTQYF.